Below, one TCR beta chain is given with its context. Antigen: not known. These data come from a study of OX40 agonist ivuxolimab in advanced cancers. Study details: Treatment received earlier with anti-PD-1, anti-PD-L1 or anti-CTLA-4 agents was allowed, and 40% had some. Notes on the study in general: Fewer expanded clones were found on average in CD4+ than in CD8+ T cells. Among the lowest levels of clonal expansion were found in partial responders at 0.1-3.0 mg/kg.

The table came from immunoSEQ multiplex PCR; TCRdb's copy has only in-frame clones and leaves some out. The sample includes about 40,000 clones, 88% of them seen just once. V was cut by 3 bases and J by 0 bases, with 8 bases left in between. The CDR3 loop spans 15 amino acids. Per the germline V gene, CDR1 is MGHDK and CDR2 is SYGVNS. The J gene is TRBJ1-4, the V gene TRBV25-1; TRBD1 is a possible D gene (5 bases). The TCR originated in an adult with an advanced solid tumor such as melanoma, head and neck, liver or kidney cancer. The specimen was CD4+ or CD8+ T cells sorted from blood, collected in a trial of the OX40 agonist ivuxolimab. The CDR3 nucleotides are TGTGCCAGCAGTGATTGGGGGGCAACTAATGAAAAACTGTTTTTT. It translates to CASSDWGATNEKLFF.